A single sample is the source of the 21 T cell receptor beta chains below, sequenced in a study of control samples from healthy donors and cancer patients. Sequenced by immunoSEQ multiplex PCR; TCRdb stores in-frame clones only, minus some. The sample contains 100,000 to 150,000 clones, about nine tenths of which appear only once. The sample comprised blood. Receptor source: a woman between 45 and 65 years old in good health.

The chain combines TRBV27 with TRBJ2-7; D unresolved. Trimming pared 0 bases from V and 4 bases from J, leaving 7 bases between. CDR1 MNHEY and CDR2 SMNVEV come from the germline V gene (reference sequence). The CDR3 consists of 13 residues. The CDR3 sequence is CASSLSLAYEQYF. The CDR3, as DNA: TGTGCCAGCAGTTTATCGCTGGCGTACGAGCAGTACTTC.

The chain links TRBV11-2 to TRBJ2-1; 10 bases line up with TRBD2. The CDR3 sequence is 16 residues long. V dropped 5 bases and J dropped 3; count of bases not matched to a gene: 7. The germline V gene has CDR1 SGHAT and CDR2 FQNNGV. As DNA, the CDR3 is TGTGCCAGCAGCCGCAGCGGGACTAGCGACTACAATGAGCAGTTCTTC. It is translated as CASSRSGTSDYNEQFF.

This clone was seen only once. The chain has TRBV13 and TRBJ1-6; TRBD1 matches 9 bases. There are 15 residues in the CDR3. Germline V gene lookup returns CDR1 PRHDT and CDR2 FYEKMQ (reference sequence). Losses at the gene ends were 5 bases for V and 8 bases for J; bases not matched to a gene: 7. CDR3: CASSDRGQGYSPLHF. CDR3 nucleotides: TGTGCCAGCAGCGACCGGGGACAGGGATATTCACCCCTCCACTTT.

The J gene is TRBJ1-2, the V gene TRBV10-1; 7 nucleotides align to TRBD1. CDR1 is WNHNN, CDR2 SYGVQD, per germline (reference sequence). The CDR3 loop spans 14 amino acids. Trimming took 3 bases from V and 8 from J; bases not matched to a gene: 9. In DNA form, the CDR3 reads TGCGCCAGCAGTGAAGAAAACAGGGGCATCGGCTACACCTTC. Encoded protein: CASSEENRGIGYTF.

This sequence joins TRBV7-9 and TRBJ1-4, with TRBD1 matching 8 bases. The CDR3 is made up of 12 amino acids. The V and J ends lost 6 bases and 11 bases, in that order; junction bases with no gene match: 5. From germline, CDR1 is SEHNR and CDR2 FQNEAQ (reference sequence). Written as DNA, the CDR3 is TGTGCCAGCAGGCTGACAGGGGACAAACTGTTTTTT. As protein: CASRLTGDKLFF.

V usage is TRBV2 and J usage is TRBJ2-5; 9 bases align to TRBD2. CDR1 SNHLY and CDR2 FYNNEI come from the germline V gene. V dropped 6 bases and J dropped 7; count of bases not matched to a gene: 9. The CDR3 covers 14 residues. The CDR3, as DNA: TGTGCCAGCAGGATCCTAGCGGGATCTGGGACCCAGTACTTC. It translates to CASRILAGSGTQYF.

This chain links TRBV7-8 with TRBJ2-1; 9 positions agree with TRBD1. Looked up from germline, CDR1 is SGHVS and CDR2 is FQNEAQ. The V segment lost 5 bases and the J segment 3 bases; nucleotides outside the gene matches: 5. The CDR3 totals 15 residues. The chain's CDR3 is CASSHRQGVYNEQFF. The CDR3 DNA is TGTGCCAGCAGCCATAGACAGGGGGTCTACAATGAGCAGTTCTTC.

V and J are TRBV6-1 and TRBJ1-1; D remains unclear. CDR1 is MNHNS, CDR2 SASEGT, per germline. The CDR3 totals 15 residues. V gave up 2 bases and J gave up 1 base, with 11 bases separating them. CDR3 sequence: CASSEFRLGNTEAFF. The DNA of the CDR3 is TGTGCCAGCAGTGAATTTCGGCTAGGGAACACTGAAGCTTTCTTT.

The chain links TRBV28 to TRBJ1-1, with 8 bases fitting TRBD1. This CDR3 spans 15 amino acids. Germline values: CDR1 MDHEN, CDR2 SYDVKM. J was trimmed by 1 base and V by 7 bases; bases with no gene match: 8. Written as DNA, the CDR3 is TGTGCCAGCATACAAGGACAGGGAGAGAACACTGAAGCTTTCTTT. This gives the protein CASIQGQGENTEAFF.

The chain has TRBV18 and TRBJ1-2; 9 bases line up with TRBD1. The CDR3 runs to 15 residues. V dropped 4 bases and J dropped 3; count of bases not matched to a gene: 6. CDR1 and CDR2 from the germline V gene are KGHSH and LQKENI. The chain's CDR3 is CASSLDRGSHYGYTF. CDR3 coding DNA: TGTGCCAGCTCACTGGACAGGGGCTCCCACTATGGCTACACCTTC.

The CDR3 DNA reads TGTGCCAGCAGCCAAGATCCCCAGGGCCATGTCTATGGCTACACCTTC. It translates to CASSQDPQGHVYGYTF. The genes are TRBV3-1 (or the pseudogene TRBV3-2) and TRBJ1-2; TRBD1 is a possible D gene (5 bases). CDR1 is LGHDT and CDR2 is YNNKEL in the germline V gene (reference sequence). The CDR3 is made up of 16 amino acids. V gave up 0 bases and J gave up 4 bases, with 15 bases separating them.

This clone was seen once. The chain combines TRBV21-1 with TRBJ1-1; the D call TRBD1 from the table was never checked on the DNA. TRBV21-1 represents a pseudogene. The CDR3 is made up of 22 amino acids. The CDR3 reads CASSKTIGQGERWGKLHTEAFF. The CDR3 bases are TGTGCCAGCAGCAAGACGATAGGACAGGGGGAACGTTGGGGAAAATTGCACACTGAAGCTTTCTTT.

This chain connects TRBV24-1 to TRBJ2-5; D perhaps matches TRBD1 (6 bases). The ends were cut back, 9 bases at V and 3 bases at J, with 16 bases in the middle. The CDR3 spans 14 residues. The germline gives CDR1 KGHDR, CDR2 SFDVKD. In nucleotides, the CDR3 is TGTGCCACCCCTTTGGACAGCATTGAAGAGACCCAGTACTTC. Protein product: CATPLDSIEETQYF.

V gene TRBV2 combines with J gene TRBJ2-1; TRBD1 matches 8 bases. Trimming removed 4 bases from V and 7 bases from J; junction bases left unmatched: 9. The CDR3 is 15 amino acids. CDR1 is SNHLY and CDR2 is FYNNEI in the germline V gene. This chain's CDR3 is CASSVGQGAWNEQFF. CDR3 coding DNA: TGTGCCAGCAGTGTGGGTCAGGGGGCTTGGAATGAGCAGTTCTTC.

This chain joins TRBV27 and TRBJ2-1; 13 bases fit TRBD2. The CDR3 length is 15 residues. Trimming removed 6 bases from V and 4 bases from J; junction bases left unmatched: 3. Germline V gene sequence: CDR1 MNHEY, CDR2 SMNVEV (reference sequence). The CDR3 loop is CASRTSGGLYNEQFF. In nucleotides, the CDR3 is TGTGCCAGCAGGACTAGCGGGGGGTTATACAATGAGCAGTTCTTC.

The gene calls are TRBV19 and TRBJ2-2; D gene uncertain. CDR3 length: 17 amino acids. The V and J ends lost 0 bases and 4 bases respectively, with 15 bases between them. The germline V gene encodes CDR1 LNHDA and CDR2 SQIVND (reference sequence). The chain's CDR3 is CASSIDHGRRGTGELFF. CDR3 DNA: TGTGCCAGTAGTATAGATCACGGCCGCAGAGGCACCGGGGAGCTGTTTTTT. The full variable domain, in which reference TRBV19 and TRBJ2-2 provide the parts outside the CDR3, is DGGITQSPKYLFRKEGQNVTLSCEQNLNHDAMYWYRQDPGQGLRLIYYSQIVNDFQKGDIAEGYSVSREKKESFPLTVTSAQKNPTAFYLCASSIDHGRRGTGELFFGEGSRLTVL.

The chain carries TRBV19 and TRBJ1-1, with D possibly matching TRBD1 (5 bases). The CDR3 contains 14 residues. With 5 bases removed from V and 4 bases from J, the gap between germline ends came to 14 bases. Germline V gene data show CDR1 as LNHDA and CDR2 as SQIVND (reference sequence). CDR3 sequence: CASSQGSGSTEAFF. In nucleotides, the CDR3 is TGTGCCAGTAGTCAGGGTAGTGGAAGCACTGAAGCTTTCTTT.

The J gene is TRBJ1-2, the V gene TRBV18; D ambiguous. Trimming cost V 3 bases and J 0 bases, with 8 bases left between them. The CDR3 length is 14 residues. Germline V gene data show CDR1 as KGHSH and CDR2 as LQKENI. CDR3 DNA sequence: TGTGCCAGCTCACCGAGCAGAACTAACTATGGCTACACCTTC. Translated, it gives CASSPSRTNYGYTF.

J is TRBJ1-3 and V is TRBV28; D might be TRBD1 (5 bases). Trimming shortened V by 7 bases and J by 4 bases, and 17 bases separated the two germline ends. This CDR3 has 15 amino acids. CDR1 and CDR2 (germline): MDHEN, SYDVKM. CDR3 sequence (DNA): TGTGCCAGCACCGAACTTGGGGCTAGCGGAAACACCATATATTTT. Residues: CASTELGASGNTIYF.

The chain couples TRBV19 to TRBJ1-2; D unresolved. CDR3 size: 13 residues. The ends were cut back, 5 bases at V and 0 bases at J, with 7 bases in the middle. Germline lookup yields CDR1 LNHDA and CDR2 SQIVND (reference sequence). CDR3 residues: CASSPGTNYGYTF. The CDR3 DNA is TGTGCCAGTAGTCCCGGTACTAACTATGGCTACACCTTC.

CDR3 region: CASSLGPSGYEQYF. In nucleotides, the CDR3 is TGCGCCAGCAGCTTGGGGCCTAGCGGCTACGAGCAGTACTTC. The rearrangement links TRBV5-1 to TRBJ2-7; 7 bases align to TRBD2. The V segment lost 0 bases and the J segment 3 bases; nucleotides outside the gene matches: 3. Germline loops: CDR1 SGHRS, CDR2 YFSETQ. The CDR3 covers 14 residues.